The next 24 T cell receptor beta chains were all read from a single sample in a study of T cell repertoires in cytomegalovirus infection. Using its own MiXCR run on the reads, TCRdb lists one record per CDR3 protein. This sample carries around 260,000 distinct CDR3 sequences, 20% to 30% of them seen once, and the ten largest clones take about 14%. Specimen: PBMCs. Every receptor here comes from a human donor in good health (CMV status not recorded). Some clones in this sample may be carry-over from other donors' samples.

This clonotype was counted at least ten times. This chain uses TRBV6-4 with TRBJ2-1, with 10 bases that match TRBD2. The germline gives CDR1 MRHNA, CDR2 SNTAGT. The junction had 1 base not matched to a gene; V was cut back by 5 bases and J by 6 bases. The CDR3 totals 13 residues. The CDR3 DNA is TGTGCCAGCAGTAGCGGGGGGGCCAATGAGCAGTTCTTC. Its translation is CASSSGGANEQFF.

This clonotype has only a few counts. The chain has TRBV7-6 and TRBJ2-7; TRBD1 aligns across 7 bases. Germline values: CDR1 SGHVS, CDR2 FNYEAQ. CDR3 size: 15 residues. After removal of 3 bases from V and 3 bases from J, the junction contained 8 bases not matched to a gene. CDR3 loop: CASSLGGQVIYEQYF. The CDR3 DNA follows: TGTGCCAGCAGCTTGGGCGGACAGGTAATCTACGAGCAGTACTTC.

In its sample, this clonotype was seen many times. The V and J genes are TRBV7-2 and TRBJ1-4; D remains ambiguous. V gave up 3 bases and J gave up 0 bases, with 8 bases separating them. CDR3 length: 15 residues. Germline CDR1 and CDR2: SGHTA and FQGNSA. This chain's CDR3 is CASSLWGATNEKLFF. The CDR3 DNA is TGTGCCAGCAGCTTGTGGGGAGCAACTAATGAAAAACTGTTTTTT. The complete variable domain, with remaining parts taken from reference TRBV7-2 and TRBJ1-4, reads GAGVSQSPSNKVTEKGKDVELRCDPISGHTALYWYRQSLGQGLEFLIYFQGNSAPDKSGLPSDRFSAERTGGSVSTLTIQRTQQEDSAVYLCASSLWGATNEKLFFGSGTQLSVL.

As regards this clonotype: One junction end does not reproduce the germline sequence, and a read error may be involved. The CDR3 loop is CSVQETGTYGYTF. The CDR3 DNA sequence: TGCAGCGTTCAAGAGACGGGGACTTATGGCTACACCTTC. This chain connects TRBV29-1 to TRBJ1-2, with a weak D call TRBD1 (5 bases). This CDR3 has 13 residues. The germline CDR1 and CDR2 sequences are SQVTM and ANQGSEA.

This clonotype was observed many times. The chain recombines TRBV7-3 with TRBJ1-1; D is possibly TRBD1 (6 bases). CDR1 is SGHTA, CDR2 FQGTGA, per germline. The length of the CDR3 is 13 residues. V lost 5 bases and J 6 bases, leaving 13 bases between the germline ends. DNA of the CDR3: TGTGCCAGCAGCCCGGGGGGGGCCGCTGAAGCTTTCTTT. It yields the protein CASSPGGAAEAFF.

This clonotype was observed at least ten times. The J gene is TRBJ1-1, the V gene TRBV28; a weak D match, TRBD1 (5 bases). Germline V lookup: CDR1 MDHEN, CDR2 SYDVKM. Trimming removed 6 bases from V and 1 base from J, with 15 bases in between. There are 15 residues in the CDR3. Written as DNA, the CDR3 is TGTGCCAGCAGCTCAGGGTCCGCAGGGAACACTGAAGCTTTCTTT. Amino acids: CASSSGSAGNTEAFF.

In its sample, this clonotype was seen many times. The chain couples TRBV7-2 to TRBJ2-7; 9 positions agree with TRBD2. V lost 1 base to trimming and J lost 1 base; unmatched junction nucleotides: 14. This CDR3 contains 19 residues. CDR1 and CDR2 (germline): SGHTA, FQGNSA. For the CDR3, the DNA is TGTGCCAGCAGCTTAGGGTGGACTAGCGTCAGCGGGGGGTCCTACGAGCAGTACTTC. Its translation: CASSLGWTSVSGGSYEQYF.

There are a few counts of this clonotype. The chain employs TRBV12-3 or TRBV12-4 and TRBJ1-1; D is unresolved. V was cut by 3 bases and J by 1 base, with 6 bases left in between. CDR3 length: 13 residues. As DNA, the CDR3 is TGTGCCAGCAGTTTGGTCCCGAACACTGAAGCTTTCTTT. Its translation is CASSLVPNTEAFF.

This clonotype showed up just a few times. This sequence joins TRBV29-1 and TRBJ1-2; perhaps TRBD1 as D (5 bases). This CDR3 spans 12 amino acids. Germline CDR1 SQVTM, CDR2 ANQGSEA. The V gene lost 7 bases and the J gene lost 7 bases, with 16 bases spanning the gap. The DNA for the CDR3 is TGCAGCGCCGTGGGACCCGGAGGTGGCTACACCTTC. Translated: CSAVGPGGGYTF.

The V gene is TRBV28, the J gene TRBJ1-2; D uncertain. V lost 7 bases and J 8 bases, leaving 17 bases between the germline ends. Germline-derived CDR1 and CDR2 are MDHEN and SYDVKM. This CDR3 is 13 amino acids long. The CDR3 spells CASTPRPGGGYTF. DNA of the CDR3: TGTGCCAGCACCCCCCGGCCAGGCGGAGGCTACACCTTC.

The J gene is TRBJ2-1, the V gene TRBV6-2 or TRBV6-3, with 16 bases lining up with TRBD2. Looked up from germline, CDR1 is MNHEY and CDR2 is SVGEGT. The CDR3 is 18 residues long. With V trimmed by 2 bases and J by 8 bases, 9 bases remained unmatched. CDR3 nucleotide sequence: TGTGCCAGCAGTTACCCCGGGACTAGCGGGAGGGTTAGCTATGAGCAGTTCTTC. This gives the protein CASSYPGTSGRVSYEQFF.

The CDR3 DNA is TGCAGTGCGCGGGGGGGGAGAAACACCATATATTTT. Its translation is CSARGGRNTIYF. V is TRBV20-1 and J is TRBJ1-3, with D perhaps matching TRBD1 (5 bases). Germline loops: CDR1 DFQATT, CDR2 SNEGSKA (reference sequence). The V and J ends lost 6 bases and 5 bases respectively, with 11 bases between them. This CDR3 is 12 amino acids long.

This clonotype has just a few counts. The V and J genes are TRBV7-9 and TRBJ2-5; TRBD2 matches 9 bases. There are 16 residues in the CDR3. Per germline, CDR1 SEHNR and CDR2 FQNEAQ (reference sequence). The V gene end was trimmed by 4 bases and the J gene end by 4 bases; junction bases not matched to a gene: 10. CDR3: CASSSGTSMASETQYF. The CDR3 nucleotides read TGTGCCAGCAGCTCCGGGACTAGCATGGCCTCAGAGACCCAGTACTTC.

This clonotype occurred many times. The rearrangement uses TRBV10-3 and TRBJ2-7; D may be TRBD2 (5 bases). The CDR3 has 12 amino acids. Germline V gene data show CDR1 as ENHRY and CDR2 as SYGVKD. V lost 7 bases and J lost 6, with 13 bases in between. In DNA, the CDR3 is TGTGCCATCACCGAGGGTATAGGCGAGCAGTACTTC. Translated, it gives CAITEGIGEQYF.

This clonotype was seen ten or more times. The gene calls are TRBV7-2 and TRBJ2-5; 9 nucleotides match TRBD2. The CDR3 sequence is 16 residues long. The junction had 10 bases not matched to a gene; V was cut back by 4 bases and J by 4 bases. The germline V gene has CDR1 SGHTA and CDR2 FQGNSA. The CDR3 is CASSWQASGTSETQYF. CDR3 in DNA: TGTGCCAGCAGCTGGCAGGCTAGCGGGACCTCAGAGACCCAGTACTTC.

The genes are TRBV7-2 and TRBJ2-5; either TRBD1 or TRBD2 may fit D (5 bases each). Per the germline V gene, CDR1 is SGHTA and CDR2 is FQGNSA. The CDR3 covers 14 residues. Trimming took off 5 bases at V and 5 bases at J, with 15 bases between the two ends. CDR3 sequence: CASSDLRGLETQYF. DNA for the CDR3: TGTGCCAGCAGCGATTTGAGGGGATTGGAGACCCAGTACTTC.

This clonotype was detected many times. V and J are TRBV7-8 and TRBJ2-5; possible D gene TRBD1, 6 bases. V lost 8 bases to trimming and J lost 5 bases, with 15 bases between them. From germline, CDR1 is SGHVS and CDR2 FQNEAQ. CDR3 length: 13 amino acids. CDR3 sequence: CASLAPGAETQYF. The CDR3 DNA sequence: TGTGCCAGCCTTGCCCCAGGGGCGGAGACCCAGTACTTC.

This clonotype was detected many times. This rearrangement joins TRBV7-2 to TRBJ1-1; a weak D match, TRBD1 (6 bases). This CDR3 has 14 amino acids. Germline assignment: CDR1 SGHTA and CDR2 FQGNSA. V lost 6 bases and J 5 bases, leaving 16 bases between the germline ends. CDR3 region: CASSLRQAGTEAFF. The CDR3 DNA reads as TGTGCCAGCAGTTTACGACAGGCGGGGACTGAAGCTTTCTTT.

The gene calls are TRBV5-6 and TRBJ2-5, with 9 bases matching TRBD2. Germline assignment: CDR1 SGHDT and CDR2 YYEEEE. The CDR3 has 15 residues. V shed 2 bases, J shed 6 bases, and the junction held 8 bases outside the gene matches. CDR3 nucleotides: TGTGCCAGCAGCTTTTGGACTAGCGATGGAAAGACCCAGTACTTC. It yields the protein CASSFWTSDGKTQYF.

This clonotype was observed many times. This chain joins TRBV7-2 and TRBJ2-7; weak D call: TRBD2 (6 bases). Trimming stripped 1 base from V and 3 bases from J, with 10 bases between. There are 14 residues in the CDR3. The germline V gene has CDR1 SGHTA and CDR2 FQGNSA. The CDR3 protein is CASSLVSGDYEQYF. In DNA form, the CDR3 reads TGTGCCAGCAGCTTAGTTAGCGGAGACTACGAGCAGTACTTC.

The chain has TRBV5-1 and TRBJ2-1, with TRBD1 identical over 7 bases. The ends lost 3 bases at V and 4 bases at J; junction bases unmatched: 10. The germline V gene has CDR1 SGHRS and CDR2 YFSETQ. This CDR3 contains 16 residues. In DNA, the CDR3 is TGCGCCAGCAGCTGGACCCGGGACAGCATTTACAATGAGCAGTTCTTC. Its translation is CASSWTRDSIYNEQFF.

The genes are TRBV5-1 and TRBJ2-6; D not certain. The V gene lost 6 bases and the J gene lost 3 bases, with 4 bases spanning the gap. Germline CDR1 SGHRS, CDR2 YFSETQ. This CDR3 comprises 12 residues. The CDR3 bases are TGCGCCAGCAAAGGTGGGGCCAACGTCCTGACTTTC. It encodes CASKGGANVLTF.

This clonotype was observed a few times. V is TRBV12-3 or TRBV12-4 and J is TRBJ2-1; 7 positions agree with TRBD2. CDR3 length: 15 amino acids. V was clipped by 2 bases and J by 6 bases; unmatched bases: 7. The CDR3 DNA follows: TGTGCCAGCAGTTTACGTCTCGGGAGGTTCAATGAGCAGTTCTTC. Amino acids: CASSLRLGRFNEQFF.

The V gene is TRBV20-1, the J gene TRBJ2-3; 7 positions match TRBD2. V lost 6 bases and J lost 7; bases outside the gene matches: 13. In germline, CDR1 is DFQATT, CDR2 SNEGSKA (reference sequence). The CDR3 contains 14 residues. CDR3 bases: TGCAGTGCCTTCCTAGCGGTGAGAGAAAATACGCAGTATTTT. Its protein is CSAFLAVRENTQYF.